This T cell receptor (beta chain) was observed in a study of T cells after yellow fever vaccination. The CDR3 runs to 13 residues. The V end lost 0 bases, the J end lost 5 bases, and 7 bases lay between the germline ends. The V gene's germline CDR1 is LGHNA and CDR2 YSLEER. One entry per CDR3 protein, called by TCRdb with MiXCR from the 5' RACE reads. The profile shows approximately 160,000 distinct CDR3 sequences, approximately 10% of them singletons. The sequence came from a young man who received the YFV17D yellow fever vaccine. Material: CD8+ T cells sorted from PBMCs, obtained 45 days after the yellow fever booster vaccination. This chain uses TRBV4-3 with TRBJ2-5; D uncertain. CDR3 DNA sequence: TGCGCCAGCAGCCAAGATTTGAGGGAGACCCAGTACTTC. It is translated as CASSQDLRETQYF.